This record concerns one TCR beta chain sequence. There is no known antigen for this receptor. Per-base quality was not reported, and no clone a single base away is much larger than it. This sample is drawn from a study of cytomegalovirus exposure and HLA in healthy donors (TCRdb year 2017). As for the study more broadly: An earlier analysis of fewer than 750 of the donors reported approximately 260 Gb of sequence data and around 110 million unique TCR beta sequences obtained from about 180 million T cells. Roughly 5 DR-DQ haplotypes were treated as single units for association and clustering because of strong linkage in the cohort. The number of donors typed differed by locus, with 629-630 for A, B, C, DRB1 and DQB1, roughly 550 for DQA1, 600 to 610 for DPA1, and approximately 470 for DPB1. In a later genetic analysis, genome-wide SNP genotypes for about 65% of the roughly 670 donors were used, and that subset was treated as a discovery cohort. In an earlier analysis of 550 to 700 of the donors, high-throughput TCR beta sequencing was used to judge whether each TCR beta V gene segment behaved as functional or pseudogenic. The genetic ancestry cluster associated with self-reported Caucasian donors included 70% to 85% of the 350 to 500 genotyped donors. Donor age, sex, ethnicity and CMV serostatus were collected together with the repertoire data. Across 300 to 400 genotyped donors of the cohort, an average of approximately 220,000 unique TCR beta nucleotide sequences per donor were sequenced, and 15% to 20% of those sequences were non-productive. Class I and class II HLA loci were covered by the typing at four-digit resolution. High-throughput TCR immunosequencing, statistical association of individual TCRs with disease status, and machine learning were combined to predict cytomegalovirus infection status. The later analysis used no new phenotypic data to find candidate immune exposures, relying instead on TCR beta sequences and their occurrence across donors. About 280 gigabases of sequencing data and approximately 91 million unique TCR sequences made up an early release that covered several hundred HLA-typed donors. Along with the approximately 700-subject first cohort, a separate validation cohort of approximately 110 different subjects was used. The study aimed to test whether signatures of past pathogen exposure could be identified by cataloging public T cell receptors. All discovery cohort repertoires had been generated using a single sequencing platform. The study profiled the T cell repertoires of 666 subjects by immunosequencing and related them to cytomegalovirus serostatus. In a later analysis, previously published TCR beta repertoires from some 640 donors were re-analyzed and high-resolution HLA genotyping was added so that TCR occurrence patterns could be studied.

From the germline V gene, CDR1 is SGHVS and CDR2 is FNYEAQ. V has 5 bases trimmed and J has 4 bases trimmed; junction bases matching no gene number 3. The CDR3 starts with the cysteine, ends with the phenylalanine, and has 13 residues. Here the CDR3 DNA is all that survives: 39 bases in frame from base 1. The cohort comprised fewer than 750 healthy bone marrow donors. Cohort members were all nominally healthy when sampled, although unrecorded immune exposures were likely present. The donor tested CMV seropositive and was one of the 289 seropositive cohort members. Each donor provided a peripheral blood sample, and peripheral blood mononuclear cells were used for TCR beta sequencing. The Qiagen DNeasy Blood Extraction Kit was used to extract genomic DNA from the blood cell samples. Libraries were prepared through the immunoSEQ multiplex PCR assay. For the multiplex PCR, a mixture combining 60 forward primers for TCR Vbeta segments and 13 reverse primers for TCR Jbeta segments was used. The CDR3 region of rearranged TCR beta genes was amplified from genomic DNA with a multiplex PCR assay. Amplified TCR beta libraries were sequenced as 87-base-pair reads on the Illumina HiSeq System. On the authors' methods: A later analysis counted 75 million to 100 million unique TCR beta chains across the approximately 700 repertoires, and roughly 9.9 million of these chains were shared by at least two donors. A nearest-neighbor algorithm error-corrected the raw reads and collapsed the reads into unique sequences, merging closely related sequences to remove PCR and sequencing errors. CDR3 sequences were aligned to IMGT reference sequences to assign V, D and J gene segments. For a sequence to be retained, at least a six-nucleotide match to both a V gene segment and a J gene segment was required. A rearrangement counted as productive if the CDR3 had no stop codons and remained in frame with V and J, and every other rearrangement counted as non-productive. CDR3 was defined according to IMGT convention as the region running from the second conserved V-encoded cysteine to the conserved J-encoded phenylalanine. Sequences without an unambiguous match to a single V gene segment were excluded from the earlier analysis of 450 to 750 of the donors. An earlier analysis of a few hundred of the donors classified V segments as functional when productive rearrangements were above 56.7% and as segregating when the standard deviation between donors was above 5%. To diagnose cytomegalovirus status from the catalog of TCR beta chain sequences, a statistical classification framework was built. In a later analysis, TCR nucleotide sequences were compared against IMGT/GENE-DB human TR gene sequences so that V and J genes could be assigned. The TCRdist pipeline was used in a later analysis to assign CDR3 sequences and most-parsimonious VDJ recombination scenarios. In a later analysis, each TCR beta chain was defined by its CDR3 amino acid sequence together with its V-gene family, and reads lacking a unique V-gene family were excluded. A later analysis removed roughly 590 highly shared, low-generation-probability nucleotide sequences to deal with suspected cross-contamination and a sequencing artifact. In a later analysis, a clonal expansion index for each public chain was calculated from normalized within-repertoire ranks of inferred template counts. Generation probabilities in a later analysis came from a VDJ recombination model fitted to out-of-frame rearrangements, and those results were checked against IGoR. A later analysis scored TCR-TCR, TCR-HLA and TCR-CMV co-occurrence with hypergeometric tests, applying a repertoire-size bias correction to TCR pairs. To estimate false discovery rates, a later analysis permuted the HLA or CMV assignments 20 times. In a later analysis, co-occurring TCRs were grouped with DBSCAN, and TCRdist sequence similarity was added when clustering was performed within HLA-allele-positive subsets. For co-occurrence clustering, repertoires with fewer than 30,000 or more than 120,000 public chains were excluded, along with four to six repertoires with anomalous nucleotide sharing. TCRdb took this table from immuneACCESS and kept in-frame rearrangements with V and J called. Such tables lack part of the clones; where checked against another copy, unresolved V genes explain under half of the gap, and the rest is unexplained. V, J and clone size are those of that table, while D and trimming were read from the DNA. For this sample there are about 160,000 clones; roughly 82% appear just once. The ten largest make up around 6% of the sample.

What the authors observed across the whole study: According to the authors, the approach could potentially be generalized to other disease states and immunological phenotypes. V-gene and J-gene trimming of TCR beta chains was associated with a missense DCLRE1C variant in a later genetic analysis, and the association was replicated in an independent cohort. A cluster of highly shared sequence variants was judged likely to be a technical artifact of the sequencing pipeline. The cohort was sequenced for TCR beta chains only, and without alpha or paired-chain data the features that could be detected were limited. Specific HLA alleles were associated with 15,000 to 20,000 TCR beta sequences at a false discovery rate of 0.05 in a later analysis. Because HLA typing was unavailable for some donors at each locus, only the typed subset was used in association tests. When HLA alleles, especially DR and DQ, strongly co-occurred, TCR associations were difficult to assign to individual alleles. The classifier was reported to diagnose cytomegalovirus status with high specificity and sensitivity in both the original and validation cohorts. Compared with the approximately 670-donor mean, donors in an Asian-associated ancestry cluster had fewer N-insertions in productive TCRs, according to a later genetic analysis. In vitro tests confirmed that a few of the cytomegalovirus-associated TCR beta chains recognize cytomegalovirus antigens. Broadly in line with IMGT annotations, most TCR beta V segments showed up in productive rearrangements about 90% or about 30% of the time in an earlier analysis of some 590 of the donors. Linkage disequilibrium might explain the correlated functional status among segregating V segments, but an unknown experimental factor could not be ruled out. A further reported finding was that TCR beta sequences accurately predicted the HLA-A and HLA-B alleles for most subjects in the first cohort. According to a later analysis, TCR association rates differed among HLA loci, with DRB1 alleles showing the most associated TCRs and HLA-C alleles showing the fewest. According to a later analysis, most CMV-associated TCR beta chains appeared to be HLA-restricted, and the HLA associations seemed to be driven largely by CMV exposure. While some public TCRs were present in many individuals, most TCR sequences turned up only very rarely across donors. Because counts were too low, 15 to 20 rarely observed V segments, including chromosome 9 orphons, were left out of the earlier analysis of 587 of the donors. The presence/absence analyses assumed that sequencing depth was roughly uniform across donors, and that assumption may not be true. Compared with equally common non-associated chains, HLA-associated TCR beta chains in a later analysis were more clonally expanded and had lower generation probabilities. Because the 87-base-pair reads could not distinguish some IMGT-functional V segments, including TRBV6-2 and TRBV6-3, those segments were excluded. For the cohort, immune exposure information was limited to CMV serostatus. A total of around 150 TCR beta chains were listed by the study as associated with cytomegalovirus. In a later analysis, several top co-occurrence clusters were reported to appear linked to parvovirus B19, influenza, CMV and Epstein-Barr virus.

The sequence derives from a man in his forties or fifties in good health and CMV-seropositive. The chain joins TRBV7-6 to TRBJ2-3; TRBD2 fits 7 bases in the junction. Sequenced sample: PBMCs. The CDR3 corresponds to CASSLGLADTQYF. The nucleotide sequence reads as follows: TGTGCCAGCAGCCTCGGACTAGCAGATACGCAGTATTTT.